This is a list of T cell receptor beta chains from one sample in a study of blood T cell repertoires in COVID-19. Generated by immunoSEQ multiplex PCR, the TCRdb table keeps only in-frame clones and is missing some. The top ten hold under 20% of the sample, which has some 62,000 clones, roughly nine tenths seen once. Source material: peripheral blood. Receptors were obtained from a woman aged 55 to 70 with COVID-19, enrolled during active disease. Both conserved end residues are part of each CDR3. The order of the fields is V gene, clone size, D gene, CDR3 protein. A D gene is named only where the DNA matches it firmly. Expanded clones are given a class, and other clones once, few, many or no size at all.

>TRBV24-1|.|TRBD2
CATSGLASRNTQYF
>TRBV7-8|.|TRBD1
CASSSQPGQGTEQFF
>TRBV7-2|.|.
CASSLAFQRELFF
>TRBV5-4|.|TRBD1
CASSHRGRGAKNIQYF
>TRBV28|.|TRBD1
CASSYPQGATYGYTF
>TRBV29-1|.|.
CSVPVADTQYF
>TRBV4-1|.|TRBD2
CASSLSGEGLNEQFF
>TRBV27|.|.
CASSLRGSGELFF
>TRBV5-1|.|TRBD2
CASSPGTTSYEQYF
>TRBV4-1|.|TRBD2
CASSQESTSGNEQFF
>TRBV7-3|.|.
CASSASRGNTEAFF
>TRBV18|.|.
CASSPVPTGYEQYF
>TRBV24-1|.|.
CATSEPGVASNTGELFF
>TRBV20-1|.|.
CSAEGEKLFF
>TRBV19|.|TRBD2
CANLGGAYEQYF
>TRBV7-9|.|.
CASTVGGVRTEAFF
>TRBV9|.|TRBD2
CASSGTSQTYNEQFF
>TRBV10-2|.|.
CATSLRETQYF
>TRBV19|.|TRBD2
CASSRTSGSSYEQYF
>TRBV19|few|TRBD1
CASVQGSYNSPLHF
>TRBV3-1/TRBV3-2|.|.
CASSPESSHSSYEQYF
>TRBV6-5|.|TRBD2
CASSQLAGVAGELFF
>TRBV30|.|.
CAGRQLHTEAFF
>TRBV27|.|TRBD2
CASRRREVYTDTQYF
>TRBV5-1|.|.
CASPTDSGNTIYF
>TRBV5-6|.|.
CASSFLGVKTQYF
>TRBV5-5|once|.
CASSLGADQPQHF
>TRBV19|.|TRBD1
CASSVRTGRSNQPQHF
>TRBV19|.|.
CASSGGTYNEQFF
>TRBV28|.|TRBD1
CATQRTGGNEKLFF
>TRBV11-2|once|TRBD1
CASSYTDREANYGYTF
>TRBV7-6|.|TRBD1
CASSLDRGPSGEQYF
>TRBV28|.|TRBD1
CASSLLRQGPKLFF
>TRBV3-1/TRBV3-2|.|TRBD1
CASSHPRTGSYEQYF
>TRBV9|.|TRBD1
CASSEGQGNTEAFF
>TRBV4-3|.|TRBD1
CASSRGTGNTEAFF
>TRBV5-1|.|.
CASSLALGANTEAFF
>TRBV7-2|.|.
CASSLATRSYNEQFF
>TRBV6-5|.|TRBD2
CASSYVSGRAHEQFF
>TRBV24-1|.|TRBD2
CATSSTSGYNEQFF
>TRBV28|.|TRBD1
CATRQGTQKLFF
>TRBV25-1|.|TRBD1
CASSVSQGKANEKLFF
>TRBV12-3/TRBV12-4|.|.
CASSLYGPAGYTF
>TRBV28|.|.
CASSLLTGQETQYF
>TRBV7-6|.|.
CASRRTGNEQFF
>TRBV4-2|once|.
CASSLFSGLRNIQYF
>TRBV7-6|.|.
CASSFLGQGPYNEQFF
>TRBV6-5|.|TRBD1
CASSFGTGSYNEQFF
>TRBV5-1|.|.
CASSLSSLNDQPQHF
>TRBV18|.|.
CASSPLQGKNIQYF
>TRBV28|.|.
CASSNPEPQHF
>TRBV10-3|.|TRBD2
CAISELAGGFEQYF
>TRBV28|.|.
CASNPPGDNSPLHF
>TRBV28|.|TRBD1
CACLRGQYNSPLHF
>TRBV4-1|.|TRBD2
CASSQDGLAGLYEQYF
>TRBV5-4|.|TRBD1
CASSRKGQASNTEAFF